The 23 T cell receptor beta chains listed next were all sequenced from one sample in a study of patients and donors after allogeneic stem cell transplantation. MiXCR was run by TCRdb on the RT-PCR reads, yielding one entry per CDR3 protein. The table has 150,000 to 200,000 distinct CDR3 sequences, over 25% seen once. The sequencing input was blood, either unsorted or a sorted T cell fraction (not recorded which). The receptors were gathered from a human donor who was either an allogeneic HSCT recipient or a stem cell or donor lymphocyte infusion donor (not recorded which). It is not recorded whose cells these are; they may come from a transplant donor.

The rearrangement links TRBV3-1 to TRBJ2-5; D gene ambiguous. Germline CDR1 and CDR2: LGHDT and YNNKEL (reference sequence). Between the trimmed V and J ends, which lost 7 bases and 5 bases, there was a span of 8 bases. The CDR3 is 11 residues long. Here the CDR3 reads CASKTYETQYF. The DNA for the CDR3 is TGTGCCAGCAAGACTTATGAGACCCAGTACTTC.

The chain combines TRBV11-2 with TRBJ1-1; the D is unclear. V shed 5 bases and J shed 4 bases, with 11 bases lying between them. This CDR3 region has 13 residues. The germline gives CDR1 SGHAT, CDR2 FQNNGV. This chain's CDR3 is CASSPQRATEAFF. The DNA for the CDR3 is TGTGCCAGCAGCCCGCAAAGGGCCACTGAAGCTTTCTTT.

The V gene is TRBV7-2, the J gene TRBJ2-5; D gene ambiguous. Trimming took off 5 bases at V and 4 bases at J, with 8 bases between the two ends. Germline V lookup: CDR1 SGHTA, CDR2 FQGNSA. The CDR3 spans 12 residues. Here the CDR3 DNA reads TGTGCCAGCAGCCCTAGAACAGAGACCCAGTACTTC. Translated: CASSPRTETQYF.

The chain is built from TRBV7-9 and TRBJ2-7; 9 bases are shared with TRBD2. With V trimmed by 0 bases and J by 0 bases, 12 bases remained unmatched. CDR1 SEHNR and CDR2 FQNEAQ come from the germline V gene (reference sequence). The CDR3 extends over 19 amino acids. The CDR3 protein is CASSLAVLLAGISSYEQYF. In DNA form, the CDR3 reads TGTGCCAGCAGCTTAGCGGTCCTCCTAGCGGGGATAAGCTCCTACGAGCAGTACTTC.

The J gene is TRBJ2-7, the V gene TRBV4-2; D not resolved. Germline CDR1 reads LGHNA; CDR2 reads YNFKEQ. Trimming pared 3 bases from V and 5 bases from J, leaving 11 bases between. The CDR3 spans 13 residues. The CDR3 reads CASSHPAHHEQYF. The DNA of the CDR3 is TGTGCCAGCAGCCATCCCGCCCATCACGAGCAGTACTTC.

The chain is built from TRBV4-3 and TRBJ1-5, with no clear D. Trimming pared 4 bases from V and 5 bases from J, leaving 12 bases between. This CDR3 region has 14 residues. CDR1 and CDR2 (germline): LGHNA, YSLEER. In DNA form, the CDR3 reads TGCGCCAGCAGCCCTTGGTCTGGCCATCAGCCCCAGCATTTT. Its protein product is CASSPWSGHQPQHF.

This chain links TRBV9 with TRBJ2-4; 8 nucleotides agree with TRBD2. CDR3 length: 15 residues. Unmatched junction bases numbered 8, after V lost 4 bases and J lost 5 bases. CDR1 is SGDLS and CDR2 is YYNGEE in the germline V gene. DNA for the CDR3: TGTGCCAGCAGCCGTACCGGGACTAGTGAAAACATTCAGTACTTC. Translating it yields CASSRTGTSENIQYF.

The gene calls are TRBV4-1 and TRBJ1-1; D call uncertain. In germline, CDR1 is MGHRA, CDR2 YSYEKL. The CDR3 spans 17 residues. Trimming removed 3 bases at V and 5 bases at J, with 22 bases between. The DNA of the CDR3 is TGCGCCAGCAGCCACCTCTTCGTCCTAACGAGAAAGACTGAAGCTTTCTTT. Encoded protein: CASSHLFVLTRKTEAFF.

The rearrangement joins TRBV9 to TRBJ1-5; D not resolved. V was cut by 1 base and J by 7 bases, with 9 bases left in between. CDR1 and CDR2 from the germline V gene are SGDLS and YYNGEE. The CDR3 consists of 13 residues. The CDR3 DNA reads TGTGCCAGCAGCGTATATCCCGGGCAGCCCCAGCATTTT. Translation: CASSVYPGQPQHF.

The V gene is TRBV7-9, the J gene TRBJ2-2; D uncertain. Looked up from germline, CDR1 is SEHNR and CDR2 is FQNEAQ (reference sequence). Trimming removed 5 bases at V and 8 bases at J, with 12 bases between. CDR3 size: 13 residues. Here the CDR3 reads CASSLTVRGELFF. DNA of the CDR3: TGTGCCAGCAGCCTGACCGTCAGAGGGGAGCTGTTTTTT.

The rearrangement links TRBV6-6 to TRBJ2-7, with D tentatively TRBD1 (6 bases). The CDR3 is made up of 14 amino acids. Germline V gives CDR1 MNHNY, CDR2 SVGAGI (reference sequence). V was shortened by 0 bases and J by 6 bases, with 12 bases between the two germline ends. DNA of the CDR3: TGTGCCAGCAGTTACTCCTTACAGGGCGGCGAGCAGTACTTC. It is translated as CASSYSLQGGEQYF.

This chain uses TRBV12-3 or TRBV12-4 with TRBJ2-1; 12 bases map to TRBD2. J lost 6 bases, V lost 2 bases, and 11 bases had no gene match. The CDR3 totals 18 residues. The CDR3 coding sequence is TGTGCCAGCAGTTTATCGCTATTGGGACTAGCGGGCACCAATGAGCAGTTCTTC. Translated: CASSLSLLGLAGTNEQFF.

V gene TRBV15 combines with J gene TRBJ1-2; a weak D match, TRBD1 (5 bases). With 2 bases removed from V and 4 bases from J, the gap between germline ends came to 17 bases. Germline V gene data show CDR1 as LNHNV and CDR2 as YYDKDF (reference sequence). This CDR3 is built from 16 residues. DNA for the CDR3: TGTGCCACCAGCAGACCGATTTTGTCAGGGATCTATGGCTACACCTTC. It translates to CATSRPILSGIYGYTF.

This clonotype showed up just a few times. The V gene is TRBV7-3, the J gene TRBJ2-5; unclear D gene. The V end lost 6 bases, the J end lost 2 bases, and 10 bases lay between the germline ends. The germline V gene encodes CDR1 SGHTA and CDR2 FQGTGA. The CDR3 covers 13 residues. The CDR3 DNA reads TGTGCCAGCAGTAGTTTTCCGCAAGAGACCCAGTACTTC. Amino acids: CASSSFPQETQYF.

This clonotype was picked up a small number of times. The chain carries TRBV5-5 and TRBJ1-1; perhaps TRBD1 as D (6 bases). The CDR3 loop spans 14 amino acids. CDR1 and CDR2 (germline): SGHKS, YYEKEE (reference sequence). V lost 0 bases, J lost 8 bases, and 14 bases lay in between. CDR3 sequence reads: CASSLEWGTGEAFF. The CDR3 nucleotides are TGTGCCAGCAGCTTGGAGTGGGGAACAGGGGAAGCTTTCTTT. Full variable domain (missing parts from reference TRBV5-5 and TRBJ1-1): DAGVTQSPTHLIKTRGQQVTLRCSPISGHKSVSWYQQVLGQGPQFIFQYYEKEERGRGNFPDRFSARQFPNYSSELNVNALLLGDSALYLCASSLEWGTGEAFFGQGTRLTVV.

The V gene is TRBV20-1, the J gene TRBJ1-2; weak D call: TRBD1 (6 bases). Trimming left V 3 bases short and J 2 bases short, with 16 bases between. Germline values: CDR1 DFQATT, CDR2 SNEGSKA (reference sequence). This CDR3 is built from 15 residues. CDR3 sequence (DNA): TGCAGTGCTAGTAGTGGGGGGCAGTGGAACTATGGCTACACCTTC. Its protein is CSASSGGQWNYGYTF.

The chain links TRBV7-9 to TRBJ2-2; no definite D call. There are 15 residues in the CDR3. V lost 3 bases, J lost 1 base, and 9 bases lay in between. The germline gives CDR1 SEHNR, CDR2 FQNEAQ (reference sequence). This chain's CDR3 is CASSLNLKNTGELFF. In DNA, the CDR3 is TGTGCCAGCAGCTTGAATCTAAAGAACACCGGGGAGCTGTTTTTT. Complete variable domain (other parts from reference TRBV7-9 and TRBJ2-2): DTGVSQNPRHKITKRGQNVTFRCDPISEHNRLYWYRQTLGQGPEFLTYFQNEAQLEKSRLLSDRFSAERPKGSFSTLEIQRTEQGDSAMYLCASSLNLKNTGELFFGEGSRLTVL.

The chain has TRBV21-1 and TRBJ1-1; whether TRBD1, the table's D call, matches the DNA was not checked. TRBV21-1 is listed as a pseudogene. CDR3 length: 15 residues. This CDR3 reads CASSKTMTVNTEAFF. DNA of the CDR3: TGTGCCAGCAGCAAGACTATGACAGTTAACACTGAAGCTTTCTTT.

This chain connects TRBV20-1 to TRBJ1-4; tentative D call: TRBD1 (6 bases). CDR1 and CDR2 (germline): DFQATT, SNEGSKA (reference sequence). Trimming took 4 bases from V and 7 from J, leaving 16 bases between them. This CDR3 has 14 residues. This CDR3 is CSAIEGVDGEKLFF. The CDR3 DNA is TGCAGTGCTATAGAGGGGGTAGATGGTGAAAAACTGTTTTTT.

This clonotype was detected only a few times. The genes are TRBV24-1 and TRBJ1-5; D perhaps matches TRBD1 (6 bases). V lost 5 bases, J lost 7 bases, and 23 bases lay in between. Germline CDR1 reads KGHDR; CDR2 reads SFDVKD. The length of the CDR3 is 17 residues. CDR3 sequence (DNA): TGTGCCACCAGTGGAGGTCCCTCGTCGGGGGCTGACCAGCCCCAGCATTTT. Amino acids: CATSGGPSSGADQPQHF.

This chain joins TRBV2 and TRBJ1-5; the D gene is possibly TRBD1 (5 bases). The CDR3 extends over 14 amino acids. Germline lookup yields CDR1 SNHLY and CDR2 FYNNEI. V lost 8 bases, J lost 3 bases, and 14 bases lay in between. The CDR3 region has the DNA TGTGCCAGCCAAGACTGGGGCCTCAATCAGCCCCAGCATTTT. This sequence encodes CASQDWGLNQPQHF.

This clonotype was observed a few times. The CDR3 here is CASTRQLFGSYEQYF. The CDR3 DNA reads TGTGCCAGCACCAGACAGCTGTTTGGCTCCTACGAGCAGTACTTC. The chain employs TRBV12-3 or TRBV12-4 and TRBJ2-7, with D maybe TRBD1 (5 bases). Trimming cost V 7 bases and J 0 bases, with 16 bases left between them. The CDR3 sequence is 15 residues long.

This clonotype occurred many times. The rearrangement joins TRBV29-1 to TRBJ1-2; D call uncertain. Germline CDR1 is SQVTM and CDR2 is ANQGSEA. The V and J ends lost 2 bases and 2 bases respectively, with 6 bases between them. This CDR3 is built from 12 residues. CDR3 in amino acids: CSVESINYGYTF. The DNA for the CDR3 is TGCAGCGTTGAATCCATCAACTATGGCTACACCTTC.